This is a list of T cell receptor beta chains from one sample in a study of cytomegalovirus exposure and HLA in healthy donors. Method: immunoSEQ multiplex PCR; TCRdb's copy keeps in-frame clones and lacks some. Altogether about 170,000 clones are present, approximately 73% being singletons, with the ten largest covering roughly 5.2%. The sample consisted of PBMCs. Receptor source: a woman aged 18-29 years in good health and CMV-seropositive. Both conserved end residues are part of each CDR3. A D gene is named only where the DNA matches it firmly. Only part of the rows carry a size: once, few, many, or a class if the clone is expanded.

V	J	D	size	CDR3	DNA
TRBV6-1	TRBJ1-2	.	.	CASTPGGYDYGYTF	TGTGCCAGCACCCCCGGAGGGTACGACTATGGCTACACCTTC
TRBV6-1	TRBJ1-1	TRBD1	few	CASSGGTGGPRTEAFF	TGTGCCAGCAGTGGCGGGACAGGGGGCCCACGCACTGAAGCTTTCTTT
TRBV7-9	TRBJ2-7	.	.	CASSSRTDAYEQYF	TGTGCCAGCAGCTCCCGGACAGATGCCTACGAGCAGTACTTC
TRBV30	TRBJ1-1	.	.	CAWSVEQETEAFF	TGTGCCTGGAGTGTAGAACAGGAGACTGAAGCTTTCTTT
TRBV7-9	TRBJ1-1	TRBD1	once	CSSSSQGGAFF	TGTTCCAGCAGCTCACAGGGGGGAGCTTTCTTT
TRBV5-4	TRBJ1-1	.	few	CASSPGGGSESTEAFF	TGTGCCAGCAGCCCCGGGGGGGGAAGTGAGAGCACTGAAGCTTTCTTT
TRBV5-4	TRBJ1-5	.	.	CASSSLGGGNQPQHF	TGTGCCAGCAGCTCCCTCGGTGGTGGCAATCAGCCCCAGCATTTT
TRBV2	TRBJ1-1	.	.	CASSGSTDRYTEAFF	TGTGCCAGCAGTGGGTCTACGGACAGATACACTGAAGCTTTCTTT
TRBV4-1	TRBJ1-2	TRBD1	.	CASSRPAGGSGYTF	TGCGCCAGCAGCCGCCCCGCAGGGGGCAGTGGCTACACCTTC
TRBV6-6	TRBJ2-7	.	.	CASSYSWGESYEQYF	TGTGCCAGCAGTTACTCGTGGGGGGAGAGCTACGAGCAGTACTTC
TRBV9	TRBJ1-4	TRBD1	.	CASSVEGTGSEKLFF	TGTGCCAGCAGCGTAGAGGGGACAGGGAGTGAAAAACTGTTTTTT
TRBV5-6	TRBJ2-4	TRBD1	.	CASSARGPGNIQYF	TGTGCCAGCAGCGCAAGGGGGCCGGGAAACATTCAGTACTTC
TRBV5-6	TRBJ2-3	.	once	CASSLGTATTSLYFQYF	TGTGCCAGCAGCTTGGGGACAGCCACTACTTCCTTATACTTTCAGTATTTT
TRBV19	TRBJ1-2	TRBD1	.	CATSGFLPTGADYGYTF	TGTGCCACCTCGGGGTTCCTACCCACAGGGGCGGACTATGGCTACACCTTC
TRBV6-5	TRBJ2-7	.	.	CASSTPEGRPYF	TGTGCCAGCAGTACCCCGGAGGGGCGTCCGTACTTC
TRBV28	TRBJ2-3	TRBD2	.	CASSLPGLAGVTDTQYF	TGTGCCAGCAGTTTACCTGGACTAGCGGGGGTCACAGATACGCAGTATTTT
TRBV9	TRBJ2-5	.	.	CASSVGGGSETQYF	TGTGCCAGCAGCGTAGGGGGCGGATCAGAGACCCAGTACTTC
TRBV11-2	TRBJ2-6	TRBD1	once	CASSQGQVLLSGANVLTF	TGTGCCAGCAGCCAGGGACAGGTCCTACTCTCTGGGGCCAACGTCCTGACTTTC
TRBV5-1	TRBJ2-3	.	.	CASSYSSPTDTQYF	TGCGCCAGCAGCTACTCTTCCCCCACAGATACGCAGTATTTT
TRBV7-8	TRBJ2-3	.	.	CASSTSQDTQYF	TGTGCCAGCAGCACCTCGCAGGATACGCAGTATTTT
TRBV30	TRBJ1-5	.	.	CAWTSGNQPQHF	TGTGCCTGGACAAGCGGCAATCAGCCCCAGCATTTT
TRBV4-3	TRBJ1-1	.	.	CASSQDRVDDEAFF	TGCGCCAGCAGCCAAGATCGAGTAGATGATGAAGCTTTCTTT
TRBV10-3	TRBJ1-5	.	.	CAISEFSSSWPQHF	TGTGCCATCAGTGAATTCTCTTCGTCGTGGCCCCAGCATTTT
TRBV30	TRBJ2-3	.	.	CAWSGGGGRTDTQYF	TGTGCCTGGAGTGGTGGAGGCGGCCGCACAGATACGCAGTATTTT
TRBV10-3	TRBJ1-3	TRBD1	.	CAIKGEGASGNTIYF	TGTGCCATCAAGGGAGAGGGGGCTTCTGGAAACACCATATATTTT
TRBV25-1	TRBJ1-1	.	once	CASTRVGVSEAFF	TGTGCCAGCACCCGAGTCGGGGTCTCTGAAGCTTTCTTT
TRBV28	TRBJ1-5	.	.	CASSLRQVPSNQPQHF	TGTGCCAGCAGTTTACGACAGGTCCCTAGCAATCAGCCCCAGCATTTT
TRBV4-3	TRBJ1-2	TRBD1	.	CASSQALGQGYGYTF	TGCGCCAGCAGCCAAGCCCTTGGACAGGGCTATGGCTACACCTTC
TRBV5-4	TRBJ1-2	TRBD1	.	CASSPTIRTGGGGYTF	TGTGCCAGCAGCCCAACCATTAGGACAGGGGGTGGTGGCTACACCTTC
TRBV10-3	TRBJ1-1	TRBD1	.	CAIRDRVRDTEAFF	TGTGCCATCAGGGACAGGGTGAGGGACACTGAAGCTTTCTTT